Sequencing of this TCR beta chain was carried out in a study of CD4+ T cells in melanoma. Overall study findings and caveats: CD8+ T cell, macrophage and B cell function reportedly correlated with neoantigen-specific CD4+ T cells. Neoantigen-specific CD4+ T cells in melanoma reportedly had diverse differentiation states.

CDR1 is SGHTS and CDR2 is YDEGEE in the germline V gene. V lost 0 bases and J lost 2, with 12 bases in between. This CDR3 spans 16 amino acids. Clones were sequenced by immunoSEQ multiplex PCR, and TCRdb holds only the in-frame ones, with some missing. The top ten hold 1.5% of the sample, which has 110,000 to 150,000 clones, 85% to 95% seen once. For this clone: Antigen: not known.

The TCR was taken from a human donor with melanoma. This chain joins TRBV5-8 and TRBJ1-5; D is uncertain. The DNA for the CDR3 is TGTGCCAGCAGCTTGGGGCGATGGATCGGCAATCAGCCCCAGCATTTT. Its translation: CASSLGRWIGNQPQHF.